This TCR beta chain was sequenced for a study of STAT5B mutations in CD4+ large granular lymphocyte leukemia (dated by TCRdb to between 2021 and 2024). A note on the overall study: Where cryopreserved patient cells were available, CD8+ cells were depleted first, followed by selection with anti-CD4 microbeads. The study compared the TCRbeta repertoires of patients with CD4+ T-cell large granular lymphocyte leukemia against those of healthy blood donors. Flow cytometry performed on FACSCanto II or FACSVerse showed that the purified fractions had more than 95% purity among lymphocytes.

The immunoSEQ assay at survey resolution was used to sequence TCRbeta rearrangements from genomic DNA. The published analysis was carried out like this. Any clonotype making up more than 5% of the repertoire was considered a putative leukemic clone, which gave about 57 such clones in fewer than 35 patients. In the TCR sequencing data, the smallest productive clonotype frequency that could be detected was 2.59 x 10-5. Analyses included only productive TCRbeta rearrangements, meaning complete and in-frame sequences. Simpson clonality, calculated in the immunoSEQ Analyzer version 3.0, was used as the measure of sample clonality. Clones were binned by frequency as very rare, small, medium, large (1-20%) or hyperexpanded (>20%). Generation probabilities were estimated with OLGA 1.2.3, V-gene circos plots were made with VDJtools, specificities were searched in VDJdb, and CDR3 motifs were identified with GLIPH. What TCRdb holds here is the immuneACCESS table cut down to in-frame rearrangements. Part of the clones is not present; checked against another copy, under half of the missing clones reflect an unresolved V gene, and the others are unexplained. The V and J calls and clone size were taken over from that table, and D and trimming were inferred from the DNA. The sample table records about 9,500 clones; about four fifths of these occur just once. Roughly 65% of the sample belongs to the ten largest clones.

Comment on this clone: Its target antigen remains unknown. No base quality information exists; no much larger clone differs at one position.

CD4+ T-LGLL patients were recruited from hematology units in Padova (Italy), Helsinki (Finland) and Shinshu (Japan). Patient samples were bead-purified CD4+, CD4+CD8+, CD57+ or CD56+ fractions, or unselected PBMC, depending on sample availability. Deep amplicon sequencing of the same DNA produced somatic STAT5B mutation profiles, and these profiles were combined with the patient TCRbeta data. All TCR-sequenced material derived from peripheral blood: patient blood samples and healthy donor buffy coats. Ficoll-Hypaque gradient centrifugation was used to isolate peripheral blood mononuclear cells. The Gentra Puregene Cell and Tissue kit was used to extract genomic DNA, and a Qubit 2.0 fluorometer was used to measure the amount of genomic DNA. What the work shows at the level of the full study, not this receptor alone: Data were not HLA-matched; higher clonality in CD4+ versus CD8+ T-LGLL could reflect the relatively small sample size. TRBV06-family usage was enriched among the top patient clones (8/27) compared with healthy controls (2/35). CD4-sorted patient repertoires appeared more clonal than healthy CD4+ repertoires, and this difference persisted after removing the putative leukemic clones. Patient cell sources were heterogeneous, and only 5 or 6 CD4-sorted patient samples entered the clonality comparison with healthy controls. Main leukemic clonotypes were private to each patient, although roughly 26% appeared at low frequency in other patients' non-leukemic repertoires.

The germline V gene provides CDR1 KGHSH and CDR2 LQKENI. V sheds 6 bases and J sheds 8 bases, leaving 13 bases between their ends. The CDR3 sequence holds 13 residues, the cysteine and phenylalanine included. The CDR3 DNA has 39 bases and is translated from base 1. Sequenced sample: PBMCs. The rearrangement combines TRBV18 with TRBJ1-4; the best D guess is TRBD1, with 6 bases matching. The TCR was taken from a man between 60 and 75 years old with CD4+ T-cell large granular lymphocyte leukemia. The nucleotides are TGTGCCAGCTCCCCCGGGACACACGAAAAACTGTTTTTT. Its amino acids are CASSPGTHEKLFF. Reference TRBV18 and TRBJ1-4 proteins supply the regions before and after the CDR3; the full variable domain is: NAGVMQNPRHLVRRRGQEARLRCSPMKGHSHVYWYRQLPEEGLKFMVYLQKENIIDESGMPKERFSAEFPKEGPSILRIQQVVRGDSAAYFCASSPGTHEKLFFGSGTQLSVL.